This record looks at one TCR beta chain sequence and its context. Sequenced by immunoSEQ multiplex PCR; TCRdb stores in-frame clones only, minus some. The repertoire includes over 45,000 clones, approximately 89% of them detected once, and more than 1.5% sits in the top ten. The source of the sample is a study of control samples from healthy donors and cancer patients. Trimming took off 1 base at V and 5 bases at J, with 18 bases between the two ends. This CDR3 spans 17 amino acids. Germline-derived CDR1 and CDR2 are SGHRS and YFSETQ. This chain connects TRBV5-1 to TRBJ2-2; tentatively, D is TRBD1 or TRBD2 (6 bases each). This TCR came from a man in his forties or fifties with colorectal cancer. Sequencing was carried out using PBMCs. The CDR3 DNA follows: TGCGCCAGCAGCTTGCGGGAGTTAGACAGGACAACCGGGGAGCTGTTTTTT. Translated: CASSLRELDRTTGELFF.